Listed here are 25 T cell receptor beta chains from one sample, sequenced in a study of identical twins. Each CDR3 protein gets one entry after TCRdb re-called the 5' RACE reads with MiXCR. Found here are approximately 410,000 distinct CDR3 sequences, roughly 20% of them singletons; the top ten hold roughly 12%. Sequencing used naive T cells sorted from blood. The receptors shown here come from a man in his fifties in good health.

This clonotype was seen more than once but under ten times. V is TRBV12-3 or TRBV12-4 and J is TRBJ2-1, with TRBD2 matching over 12 bases. After removal of 5 bases from V and 5 bases from J, the junction contained 7 bases not matched to a gene. This CDR3 spans 16 amino acids. The CDR3 DNA reads TGTGCCAGCAGTATCACTAGCGGGGGGAGACACAATGAGCAGTTCTTC. The encoded protein is CASSITSGGRHNEQFF.

This clonotype came up a few times. This chain joins TRBV12-3 or TRBV12-4 and TRBJ2-7; 8 bases agree with TRBD2. The CDR3 is 14 residues long. The J segment lost 4 bases and the V segment lost 6 bases, leaving 8 bases of the junction unmatched. CDR3 sequence (DNA): TGTGCCAGCAGCCGGACTAGCACAGATTACGAGCAGTACTTC. Encoded protein: CASSRTSTDYEQYF.

This clonotype was counted between two and nine times. The chain links TRBV3-1 to TRBJ2-3; D not certain. Trimming took 3 bases from V and 4 from J, leaving 5 bases between them. The CDR3 length is 12 residues. The germline gives CDR1 LGHDT, CDR2 YNNKEL (reference sequence). CDR3 nucleotide sequence: TGTGCCAGCAGCCAGTGGTCAGATACGCAGTATTTT. It translates to CASSQWSDTQYF.

This clonotype was found many times. Here the CDR3 reads CASSASAAPDRAYEQYF. In DNA, the CDR3 is TGTGCCAGCAGCGCATCTGCCGCCCCTGACAGGGCCTACGAGCAGTACTTC. This chain links TRBV9 with TRBJ2-7; 7 nucleotides match TRBD1. V trimming: 3 bases; J trimming: 2 bases; junction bases outside the gene matches: 14. From germline, CDR1 is SGDLS and CDR2 YYNGEE. The CDR3 totals 17 residues.

J is TRBJ1-1 and V is TRBV5-1, with TRBD1 identical over 7 bases. This CDR3 has 15 residues. CDR1 is SGHRS and CDR2 is YFSETQ in the germline V gene. V was clipped by 0 bases and J by 1 base; unmatched bases: 3. This CDR3 is CASSLVGTANTEAFF. The DNA of the CDR3 is TGCGCCAGCAGCTTGGTAGGGACAGCGAACACTGAAGCTTTCTTT.

To note about this clonotype: Possible read error: a much larger clone is one base away. This chain connects TRBV6-5 to TRBJ2-3; D not resolved. V was pared by 4 bases and J by 5 bases, with 16 bases between. Germline V gene lookup returns CDR1 MNHEY and CDR2 SVGAGI. The CDR3 loop spans 15 amino acids. The CDR3 loop reads CASSFRYPELDTQYF. For the CDR3, the DNA is TGTGCCAGCAGTTTCCGTTATCCGGAACTAGATACGCAGTATTTT.

This clonotype was observed many times. This chain uses TRBV19 with TRBJ1-3, with no clear D. V gave up 3 bases and J gave up 0 bases, with 9 bases separating them. Germline V CDR1 and CDR2: LNHDA, SQIVND (reference sequence). The CDR3 contains 15 residues. As DNA, the CDR3 is TGTGCCAGTAGTATGTTTAGGGTCTCTGGAAACACCATATATTTT. Its protein is CASSMFRVSGNTIYF.

This chain uses TRBV6-2 or TRBV6-3 with TRBJ1-5, with no clear D. CDR3 length: 15 amino acids. V lost 2 bases and J 2 bases, leaving 10 bases between the germline ends. Per the germline V gene, CDR1 is MNHEY and CDR2 is SVGEGT. CDR3 DNA sequence: TGTGCCAGCAGTTACGGCGGGTCTCGCAATCAGCCCCAGCATTTT. As protein: CASSYGGSRNQPQHF.

This clonotype was observed many times. The chain carries TRBV5-1 and TRBJ2-7; 8 bases fit TRBD1. Losses at the gene ends were 4 bases for V and 5 bases for J; bases not matched to a gene: 5. CDR1 SGHRS and CDR2 YFSETQ come from the germline V gene. The CDR3 is made up of 13 amino acids. The DNA of the CDR3 is TGCGCCAGCAGCACGGACAGGGACCACGAGCAGTACTTC. Residues: CASSTDRDHEQYF.

The genes are TRBV6-1 and TRBJ1-2, with D perhaps matching TRBD1 (6 bases). Germline V gene data show CDR1 as MNHNS and CDR2 as SASEGT. V gave up 5 bases and J gave up 2 bases, with 12 bases separating them. CDR3 length equals 14 residues. DNA of the CDR3: TGTGCCAGCAGTAGGGACAAACGGAACTATGGCTACACCTTC. Protein: CASSRDKRNYGYTF.

This clonotype was detected only a few times. This chain links TRBV5-1 with TRBJ2-3, with D tentatively TRBD2 (6 bases). Looked up from germline, CDR1 is SGHRS and CDR2 is YFSETQ. Trimming removed 2 bases at V and 2 bases at J, with 21 bases between. This CDR3 has 18 residues. CDR3 sequence: CASSLTGGAGFNTDTQYF. The CDR3 nucleotides read TGCGCCAGCAGCTTAACAGGAGGGGCAGGCTTTAACACAGATACGCAGTATTTT.

In this sample, this clonotype turned up a few times. The V gene is TRBV4-2, the J gene TRBJ1-2; D not certain. The germline V gene has CDR1 LGHNA and CDR2 YNFKEQ. Trimming left V 2 bases short and J 3 bases short, with 16 bases between. This CDR3 is built from 16 residues. CDR3 nucleotide sequence: TGTGCCAGCAGCCAAACCGGGAGCCCCGGGGACTATGGCTACACCTTC. This codes for CASSQTGSPGDYGYTF.

This clonotype appeared many times. J is TRBJ2-3 and V is TRBV11-1, with D possibly being TRBD1 (6 bases). The CDR3 spans 13 residues. The V end was cut by 1 base, the J end by 4 bases, with 6 bases between. CDR1 SGHAT and CDR2 FQDESV come from the germline V gene (reference sequence). Written as DNA, the CDR3 is TGTGCCAGCAGCTTAGACAGGGCAGATACGCAGTATTTT. Its protein product is CASSLDRADTQYF.

This clonotype was picked up a small number of times. The genes are TRBV5-1 and TRBJ2-1; 13 bases align to TRBD2. J was trimmed by 8 bases and V by 2 bases; bases with no gene match: 10. The germline V gene has CDR1 SGHRS and CDR2 YFSETQ. The CDR3 runs 17 residues. The CDR3 DNA reads TGCGCCAGCAGCTTACGAGTAACTAGCGGGGGGGCTGATGAGCAGTTCTTC. This gives the protein CASSLRVTSGGADEQFF.

The chain is built from TRBV7-8 and TRBJ1-5; no clear D. Between the trimmed V and J ends, which lost 5 bases and 1 base, there was a span of 18 bases. The CDR3 loop spans 17 amino acids. CDR1 is SGHVS and CDR2 is FQNEAQ in the germline V gene. CDR3 coding DNA: TGTGCCAGCAGCCCCGGGCCTACCATCTGGAGCAATCAGCCCCAGCATTTT. It translates to CASSPGPTIWSNQPQHF.

The sample holds many counts of this clonotype. V is TRBV12-3 or TRBV12-4 and J is TRBJ2-2; 10 bases align to TRBD1. The V gene end was trimmed by 6 bases and the J gene end by 1 base; junction bases not matched to a gene: 5. This CDR3 comprises 16 residues. CDR3 coding DNA: TGTGCCAGCAGCGGGACAGGGGCTGTGAACACCGGGGAGCTGTTTTTT. Protein: CASSGTGAVNTGELFF.

The chain recombines TRBV7-9 with TRBJ2-7, with D perhaps TRBD1 (5 bases). The CDR3 has 14 amino acids. Trimming pared 2 bases from V and 2 bases from J, leaving 10 bases between. Germline V CDR1 and CDR2: SEHNR, FQNEAQ (reference sequence). Here the CDR3 DNA reads TGTGCCAGCAGCTTATTTCAGGGAACCTACGAGCAGTACTTC. Translation: CASSLFQGTYEQYF.

This clonotype was seen at least ten times. J is TRBJ2-7 and V is TRBV20-1; 8 positions match TRBD2. The CDR3 runs to 16 residues. With V trimmed by 3 bases and J by 0 bases, 10 bases remained unmatched. The V gene's germline CDR1 is DFQATT and CDR2 SNEGSKA (reference sequence). The chain's CDR3 is CSASSLLAEVSYEQYF. CDR3 nucleotides: TGCAGTGCTAGCTCCCTACTAGCGGAGGTCTCCTACGAGCAGTACTTC.

This chain uses TRBV28 with TRBJ2-7, with 8 bases lining up with TRBD2. Germline V gene sequence: CDR1 MDHEN, CDR2 SYDVKM. The V gene end was trimmed by 6 bases and the J gene end by 0 bases; junction bases not matched to a gene: 7. This CDR3 has 15 amino acids. The chain's CDR3 is CASSQGGRSSYEQYF. Written as DNA, the CDR3 is TGTGCCAGCAGCCAGGGCGGGAGGAGCTCCTACGAGCAGTACTTC.

A few counts support this clonotype. V usage is TRBV20-1 and J usage is TRBJ1-5; D is unclear. The CDR3 has 14 amino acids. Germline assignment: CDR1 DFQATT and CDR2 SNEGSKA (reference sequence). V was trimmed by 0 bases and J by 3 bases, leaving 9 bases between them. For the CDR3, the DNA is TGCAGTGCTAGAGATCCTAGGGTCAATCAGCCCCAGCATTTT. Amino acids: CSARDPRVNQPQHF.

This chain connects TRBV10-3 to TRBJ2-1, with 9 bases lining up with TRBD2. In germline, CDR1 is ENHRY, CDR2 SYGVKD. The junction had 19 bases not matched to a gene; V was cut back by 0 bases and J by 4 bases. The CDR3 runs to 21 residues. In DNA form, the CDR3 reads TGTGCCATCAGTGAGTCGACCGGGGTTGTCGGGGCTAGCGGGAAGTACAATGAGCAGTTCTTC. Encoded protein: CAISESTGVVGASGKYNEQFF.

This clonotype was observed a handful of times. The chain joins TRBV6-2 or TRBV6-3 to TRBJ2-7; D remains unclear. Germline V CDR1 and CDR2: MNHEY, SVGEGT. The V end lost 8 bases, the J end lost 2 bases, and 10 bases lay between the germline ends. The CDR3 length is 12 residues. The CDR3 DNA sequence: TGTGCCAGCGGTCCTTCGGCCTACGAGCAGTACTTC. This sequence encodes CASGPSAYEQYF.

The rearrangement joins TRBV20-1 to TRBJ2-5; D could derive from TRBD1 or TRBD2 (5 bases each). The germline V gene has CDR1 DFQATT and CDR2 SNEGSKA (reference sequence). The V and J ends lost 5 bases and 7 bases respectively, with 20 bases between them. The CDR3 loop spans 14 amino acids. Written as DNA, the CDR3 is TGCAGTGCTGGCCGGGACCCCCTCCCGGGGACCCAGTACTTC. The encoded protein is CSAGRDPLPGTQYF.

This clonotype has only a few counts. The chain links TRBV18 to TRBJ1-1, with D hard to call. Per germline, CDR1 KGHSH and CDR2 LQKENI. CDR3 length: 16 amino acids. The V gene lost 3 bases and the J gene lost 5 bases, with 19 bases spanning the gap. The CDR3 region has the DNA TGTGCCAGCTCACCCCCTCACACAGTGGTACCAACTGAAGCTTTCTTT. As protein: CASSPPHTVVPTEAFF.

This chain connects TRBV7-2 to TRBJ1-1; D unclear. The CDR3 sequence is 15 residues long. Germline V gene data show CDR1 as SGHTA and CDR2 as FQGNSA. V gave up 1 base and J gave up 2 bases, with 11 bases separating them. CDR3 sequence (DNA): TGTGCCAGCAGCTTAGTAGCCCCGGACAACACTGAAGCTTTCTTT. Translated, it gives CASSLVAPDNTEAFF.